A single T cell receptor (beta chain) is shown here with its context. The CDR3 covers 14 residues. These data are taken from a study of early T cells in non-severe SARS-CoV-2 infection. Background on the study: Investigators sequenced bulk RNA drawn from unsorted whole blood, and chains remained unpaired.

MiXCR, run by TCRdb on the 5' RACE reads, gives a single entry per CDR3 protein. This sample yields approximately 62,000 distinct CDR3 sequences, of which around an eighth are seen a single time; over 3% belongs to the top ten. Specimen: whole blood. The rearrangement uses TRBV21-1 and TRBJ2-3; TRBD2, the D gene given by the table, was not confirmed from the DNA. TRBV21-1 is a known pseudogene. The receptor was isolated from an adult who was a healthcare worker with PCR-confirmed SARS-CoV-2 infection or an uninfected control (not recorded which). The CDR3, as DNA: TGTGCCAAAGGACTAGCGGGAGCCGCAGATACGCAGTATTTT. Its translation: CAKGLAGAADTQYF.